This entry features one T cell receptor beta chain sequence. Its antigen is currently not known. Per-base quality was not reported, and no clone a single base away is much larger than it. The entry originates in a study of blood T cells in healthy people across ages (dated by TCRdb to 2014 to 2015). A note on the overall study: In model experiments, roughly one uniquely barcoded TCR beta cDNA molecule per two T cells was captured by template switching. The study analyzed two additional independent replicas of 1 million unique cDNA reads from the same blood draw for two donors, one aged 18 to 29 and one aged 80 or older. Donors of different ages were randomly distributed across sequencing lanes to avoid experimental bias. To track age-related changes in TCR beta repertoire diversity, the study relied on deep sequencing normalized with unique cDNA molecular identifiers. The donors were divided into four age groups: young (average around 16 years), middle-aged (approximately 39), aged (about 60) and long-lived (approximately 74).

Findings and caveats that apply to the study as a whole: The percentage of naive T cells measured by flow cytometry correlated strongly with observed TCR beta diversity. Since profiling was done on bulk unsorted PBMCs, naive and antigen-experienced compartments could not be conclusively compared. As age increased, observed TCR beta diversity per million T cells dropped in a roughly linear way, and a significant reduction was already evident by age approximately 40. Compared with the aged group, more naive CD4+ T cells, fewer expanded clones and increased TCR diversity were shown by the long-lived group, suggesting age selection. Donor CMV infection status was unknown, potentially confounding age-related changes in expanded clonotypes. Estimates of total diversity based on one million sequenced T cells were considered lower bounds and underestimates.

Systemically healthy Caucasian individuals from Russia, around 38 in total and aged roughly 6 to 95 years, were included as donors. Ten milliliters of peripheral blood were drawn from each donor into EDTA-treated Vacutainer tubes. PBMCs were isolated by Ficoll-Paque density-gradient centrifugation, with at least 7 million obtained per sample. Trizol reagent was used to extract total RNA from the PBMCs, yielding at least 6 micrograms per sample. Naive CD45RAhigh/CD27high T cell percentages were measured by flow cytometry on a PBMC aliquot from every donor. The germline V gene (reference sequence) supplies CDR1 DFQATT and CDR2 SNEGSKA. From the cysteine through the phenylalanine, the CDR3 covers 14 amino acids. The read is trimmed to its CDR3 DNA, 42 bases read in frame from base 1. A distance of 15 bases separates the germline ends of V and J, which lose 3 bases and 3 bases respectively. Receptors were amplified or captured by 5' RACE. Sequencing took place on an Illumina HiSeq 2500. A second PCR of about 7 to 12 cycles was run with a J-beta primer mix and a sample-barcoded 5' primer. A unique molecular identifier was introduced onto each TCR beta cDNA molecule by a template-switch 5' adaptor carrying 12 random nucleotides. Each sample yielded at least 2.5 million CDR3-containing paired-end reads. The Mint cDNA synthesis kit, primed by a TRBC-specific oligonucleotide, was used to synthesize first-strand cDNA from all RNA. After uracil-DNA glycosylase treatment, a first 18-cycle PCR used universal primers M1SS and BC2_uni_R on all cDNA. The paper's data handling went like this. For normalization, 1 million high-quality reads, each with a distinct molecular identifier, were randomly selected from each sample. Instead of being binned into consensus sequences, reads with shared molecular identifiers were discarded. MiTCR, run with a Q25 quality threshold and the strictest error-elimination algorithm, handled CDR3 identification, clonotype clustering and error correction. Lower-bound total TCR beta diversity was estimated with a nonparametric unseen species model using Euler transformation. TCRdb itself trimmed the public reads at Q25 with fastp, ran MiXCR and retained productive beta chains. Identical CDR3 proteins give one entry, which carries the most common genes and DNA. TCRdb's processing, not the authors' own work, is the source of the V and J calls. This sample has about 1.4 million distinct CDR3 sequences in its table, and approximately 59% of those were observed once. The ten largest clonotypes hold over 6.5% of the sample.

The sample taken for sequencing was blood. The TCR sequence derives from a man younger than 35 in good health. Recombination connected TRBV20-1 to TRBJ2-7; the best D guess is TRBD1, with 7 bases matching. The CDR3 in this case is CSASGGGLVYEQYF. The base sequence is TGCAGTGCTAGTGGAGGGGGCCTAGTCTACGAGCAGTACTTC.